The rows below give T cell receptor beta chains drawn from one sample of a study of blood T cell repertoires in COVID-19. Assay used: immunoSEQ multiplex PCR; TCRdb lists only in-frame clones, some missing. Counted here are 350,000 or so clones, roughly 90% occurring once; the ten biggest clones make up just over 1%. The sequenced sample consisted of PBMCs or T cells enriched from blood (not recorded which). The receptors come from a woman in her 30s who had been exposed to COVID-19. Each CDR3 is given without its conserved first and last residue. A D gene is named only where the DNA matches it firmly.

>TRBJ1-2|TRBV21-1|.
ASSRRGHGYT
>TRBJ2-2|TRBV19|.
ASSRTGELF
>TRBJ2-1|TRBV3-1/TRBV3-2|TRBD2
ASSQGTSSEQF
>TRBJ2-3|TRBV7-9|TRBD1
ASSDPGGFSTDTQY
>TRBJ1-2|TRBV6-4|TRBD1
ASSISWTGEEGYT
>TRBJ2-6|TRBV2|TRBD1
ASSEATGGRTGANVLT
>TRBJ1-2|TRBV5-1|TRBD1
ASSLGQALYGYT
>TRBJ1-1|TRBV4-1|TRBD1
ASSQERTGGTEAF
>TRBJ2-3|TRBV7-3|TRBD2
ASSYIAGGRDTQY
>TRBJ1-4|TRBV28|.
ASINPTGSEKLF
>TRBJ1-2|TRBV11-1|TRBD1
ASSLSDGTGGYT
>TRBJ2-3|TRBV30|TRBD2
AWSRGLAGRSTDTQY
>TRBJ1-6|TRBV18|.
ASSPHPAGDYNSPLH
>TRBJ2-1|TRBV2|.
GGREQF
>TRBJ1-5|TRBV3-1/TRBV3-2|.
ASSRDRSNQPQH
>TRBJ2-1|TRBV19|.
ASSIAGNYNEQF
>TRBJ2-7|TRBV27|.
ASSLSGSLPYEQY
>TRBJ2-5|TRBV11-3|TRBD2
ASSPASGEETQY
>TRBJ1-6|TRBV9|.
ASSVDGRGGSPLH
>TRBJ2-3|TRBV24-1|.
ATSRSSGGIITDTQY
>TRBJ1-5|TRBV2|.
ASLPTQEHSNQPQH
>TRBJ1-2|TRBV19|.
ASSIPGSYGYT
>TRBJ1-4|TRBV5-1|.
ASSSTTPGGGSLF
>TRBJ2-1|TRBV6-5|TRBD2
ASSTGGSPYNEQF
>TRBJ1-2|TRBV11-2|.
ASSPRTADGYT
>TRBJ2-3|TRBV12-3/TRBV12-4|.
ASRRLGDTQY
>TRBJ1-1|TRBV3-1/TRBV3-2|.
ASSFRSGGFMNTEAF
>TRBJ1-1|TRBV5-1|.
ASSLALGELEAF
>TRBJ1-2|TRBV19|.
ASKFPGTNGYT
>TRBJ1-3|TRBV27|.
ASSLSSPAGNTIY
>TRBJ1-5|TRBV18|.
ASSPQGGGFDQPQH
>TRBJ1-5|TRBV7-9|.
ASSLGGRAQPQH
>TRBJ1-2|TRBV6-5|TRBD1
ASSYSTSGGGYT
>TRBJ1-1|TRBV6-5|.
ASSYLLKNRFTEAF
>TRBJ2-1|TRBV11-1|TRBD2
ASSYGTSGYNEQF
>TRBJ1-2|TRBV19|.
ASSIKPQGPNYGYT
>TRBJ1-1|TRBV7-3|.
ASRGVSRVNTEAF
>TRBJ1-1|TRBV5-1|TRBD1
ASSSTGWEAF
>TRBJ1-6|TRBV9|.
ASSGARSSYNSPLH
>TRBJ2-1|TRBV11-3|TRBD1
ASAPGQGTYNEQF
>TRBJ2-1|TRBV5-1|.
ASSLAYNSYNEQF
>TRBJ1-3|TRBV5-1|TRBD1
ASSSDRASGNTIY
>TRBJ1-4|TRBV10-3|.
AISEPGVGEKLF
>TRBJ2-6|TRBV30|.
ASSLSGANVLT
>TRBJ2-2|TRBV19|.
ASGRRGNVGELF
>TRBJ1-1|TRBV12-3/TRBV12-4|.
ASSVQGAEAF
>TRBJ2-5|TRBV3-1/TRBV3-2|TRBD1
ASSQEGQGQETQY
>TRBJ2-5|TRBV5-1|.
ASSLRVAETQY